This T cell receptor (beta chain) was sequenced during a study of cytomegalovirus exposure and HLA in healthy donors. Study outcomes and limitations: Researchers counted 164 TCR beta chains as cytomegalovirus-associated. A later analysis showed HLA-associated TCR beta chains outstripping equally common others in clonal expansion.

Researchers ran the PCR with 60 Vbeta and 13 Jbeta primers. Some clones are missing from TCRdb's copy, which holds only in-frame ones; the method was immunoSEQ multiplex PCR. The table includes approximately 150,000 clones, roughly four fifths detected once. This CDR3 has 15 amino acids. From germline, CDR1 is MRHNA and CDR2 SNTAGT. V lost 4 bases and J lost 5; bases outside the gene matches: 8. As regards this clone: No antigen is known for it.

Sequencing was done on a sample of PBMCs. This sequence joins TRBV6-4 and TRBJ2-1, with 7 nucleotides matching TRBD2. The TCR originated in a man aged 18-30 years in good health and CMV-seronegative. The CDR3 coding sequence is TGTGCCAGCAGTGTAATGGCGGGAGCCCACAATGAGCAGTTCTTC. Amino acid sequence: CASSVMAGAHNEQFF.